The 10 T cell receptor beta chains listed next were all sequenced from one sample in a study of blood T cell repertoires in COVID-19. Using immunoSEQ multiplex PCR, the repertoire was profiled, and TCRdb retains in-frame clones only, with some absent. The sample records 100,000 to 150,000 clones, more than 75% being singletons. What was sequenced was peripheral blood. The origin of the receptors is a man aged 50 to 60 with active COVID-19.

V usage is TRBV21-1 and J usage is TRBJ2-1; the table's D call, TRBD2, has no DNA check behind it. TRBV21-1 is listed as a pseudogene. The CDR3 loop spans 16 amino acids. The CDR3 spells CASSKGGREKNNEQFF. DNA of the CDR3: TGTGCCAGCAGCAAGGGCGGGAGGGAAAAAAACAATGAGCAGTTCTTC.

The J gene is TRBJ1-5, the V gene TRBV12-3 or TRBV12-4; no definite D call. Trimming left V 2 bases short and J 5 bases short, with 7 bases between. The length of the CDR3 is 13 residues. This CDR3 is CASSLPGDQPQHF. The CDR3 region has the DNA TGTGCCAGCAGTTTACCGGGAGATCAGCCCCAGCATTTT.

This CDR3 is CASSFGVSSSYNEQFF. In DNA, the CDR3 is TGCGCCAGCAGCTTCGGGGTTTCTAGCTCCTACAATGAGCAGTTCTTC. The chain couples TRBV5-1 to TRBJ2-1; TRBD2 is a possible D gene (5 bases). This CDR3 comprises 16 residues. Trimming removed 2 bases from V and 0 bases from J, with 12 bases in between. CDR1 is SGHRS and CDR2 is YFSETQ in the germline V gene. The full variable domain, rest sourced from reference TRBV5-1 and TRBJ2-1, is KAGVTQTPRYLIKTRGQQVTLSCSPISGHRSVSWYQQTPGQGLQFLFEYFSETQRNKGNFPGRFSGRQFSNSRSEMNVSTLELGDSALYLCASSFGVSSSYNEQFFGPGTRLTVL.

To note about this clone: The sample has other DNA sequences that encode this CDR3 too. CDR3 loop: CASSPGLAGETQYF. In DNA, the CDR3 is TGCGCCAGCAGCCCGGGACTAGCCGGCGAGACCCAGTACTTC. The chain recombines TRBV5-1 with TRBJ2-5; TRBD2 matches 9 bases. The CDR3 runs to 14 residues. Trimming cost V 4 bases and J 5 bases; bases outside gene matches: 6. Germline assignment: CDR1 SGHRS and CDR2 YFSETQ.

The chain recombines TRBV15 with TRBJ1-2, with TRBD1 as a possible D gene (5 bases). Trimming removed 0 bases at V and 4 bases at J, with 12 bases between. This CDR3 is 15 amino acids long. Germline V gene sequence: CDR1 LNHNV, CDR2 YYDKDF (reference sequence). The CDR3: CATSRDSRTPYGYTF. The CDR3 nucleotides are TGTGCCACCAGCAGAGATTCACGGACACCCTATGGCTACACCTTC. Based on the CDR3 plus reference TRBV15 and TRBJ1-2, the full variable domain is DAMVIQNPRYQVTQFGKPVTLSCSQTLNHNVMYWYQQKSSQAPKLLFHYYDKDFNNEADTPDNFQSRRPNTSFCFLDIRSPGLGDTAMYLCATSRDSRTPYGYTFGSGTRLTVV.

The J gene is TRBJ2-2, the V gene TRBV5-1; 11 bases agree with TRBD2. This CDR3 is built from 19 residues. Germline trimming cut 5 bases from V and 1 base from J; bases unmatched to any gene: 13. Germline values: CDR1 SGHRS, CDR2 YFSETQ. In DNA form, the CDR3 reads TGCGCCAGCAGATGGAGGCGGGCTAGCGGGGGGAAGAACACCGGGGAGCTGTTTTTT. This gives the protein CASRWRRASGGKNTGELFF.

The chain joins TRBV12-3 or TRBV12-4 to TRBJ1-6, with D unresolved. The CDR3 totals 12 residues. Trimming cost V 6 bases and J 5 bases, with 5 bases left between them. The DNA for the CDR3 is TGTGCCAGCAGCCAAAATAATTCACCCCTCCACTTT. Residues: CASSQNNSPLHF.

The chain employs TRBV28 and TRBJ1-3, with TRBD1 matching over 7 bases. J was trimmed by 1 base and V by 5 bases; bases with no gene match: 11. Per the germline V gene, CDR1 is MDHEN and CDR2 is SYDVKM. The CDR3 extends over 17 amino acids. In DNA, the CDR3 is TGTGCCAGCAGTGCGAGAGACAGGGTTCGGTCTGGAAACACCATATATTTT. Translation gives CASSARDRVRSGNTIYF.

CDR3 sequence (DNA): TGTGCCAGCAGCGCCGGACTAGCTACCGGGGAGCTGTTTTTT. It specifies CASSAGLATGELFF. The chain uses TRBV9 and TRBJ2-2; 8 bases align to TRBD2. This CDR3 is 14 amino acids long. V was clipped by 3 bases and J by 5 bases; unmatched bases: 3. Germline V gene lookup returns CDR1 SGDLS and CDR2 YYNGEE.

The chain employs TRBV6-6 and TRBJ2-5; D unclear. This CDR3 region has 11 residues. V was cut by 7 bases and J by 1 base, with 4 bases left in between. Looked up from germline, CDR1 is MNHNY and CDR2 is SVGAGI (reference sequence). CDR3 in DNA: TGTGCCAGCACCTCCCAAGAGACCCAGTACTTC. Amino acids: CASTSQETQYF.